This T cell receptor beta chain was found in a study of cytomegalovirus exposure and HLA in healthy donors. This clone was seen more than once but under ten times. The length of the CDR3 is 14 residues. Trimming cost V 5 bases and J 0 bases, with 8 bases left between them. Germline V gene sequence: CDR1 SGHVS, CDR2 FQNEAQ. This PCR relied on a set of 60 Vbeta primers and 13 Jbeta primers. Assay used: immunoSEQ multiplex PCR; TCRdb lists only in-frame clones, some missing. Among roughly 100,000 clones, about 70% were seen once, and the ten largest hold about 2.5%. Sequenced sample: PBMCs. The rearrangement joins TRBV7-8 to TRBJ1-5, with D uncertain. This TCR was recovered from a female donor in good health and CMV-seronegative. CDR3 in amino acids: CASSPSNSNQPQHF. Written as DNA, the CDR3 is TGTGCCAGCAGCCCTAGCAATAGCAATCAGCCCCAGCATTTT.